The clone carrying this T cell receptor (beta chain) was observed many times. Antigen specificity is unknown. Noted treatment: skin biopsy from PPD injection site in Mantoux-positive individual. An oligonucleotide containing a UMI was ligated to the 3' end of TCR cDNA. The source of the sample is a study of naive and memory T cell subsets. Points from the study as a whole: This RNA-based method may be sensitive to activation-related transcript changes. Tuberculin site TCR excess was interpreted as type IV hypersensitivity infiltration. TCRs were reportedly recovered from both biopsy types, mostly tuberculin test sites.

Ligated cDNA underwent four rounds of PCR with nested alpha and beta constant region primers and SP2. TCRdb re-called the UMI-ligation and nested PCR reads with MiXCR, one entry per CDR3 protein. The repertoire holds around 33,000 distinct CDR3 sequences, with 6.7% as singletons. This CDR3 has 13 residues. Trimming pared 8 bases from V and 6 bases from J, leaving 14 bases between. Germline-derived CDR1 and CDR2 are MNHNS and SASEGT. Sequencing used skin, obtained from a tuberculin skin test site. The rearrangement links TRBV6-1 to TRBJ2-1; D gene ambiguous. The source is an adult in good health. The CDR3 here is CASGLELSNEQFF. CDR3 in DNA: TGTGCCAGCGGTTTGGAGCTCAGCAATGAGCAGTTCTTC.